The next 16 T cell receptor beta chains were all read from a single sample in a study of blood T cell repertoires in COVID-19 (dated by TCRdb to about 2020). Library preparation used the immunoSEQ multiplex PCR assay. TCRdb took over this immuneACCESS table, retaining in-frame rearrangements with V and J assigned. Such tables are incomplete; in checked studies, under half of the missing clones stem from an unresolved V gene, and the remainder is unexplained. In this sample the table shows 110,000 to 150,000 clones, over 75% of which occur a single time. The ten largest clonotypes hold about 1.7% of the sample. The sample consisted of peripheral blood. The receptors derive from a woman in her 50s with acute or convalescent COVID-19.

This clone was counted a few times. At the DNA level, this CDR3 is encoded by other sequences in the same sample as well. V usage is TRBV7-2 and J usage is TRBJ2-5; D remains unclear. The CDR3 has 15 residues. Trimming cost V 0 bases and J 1 base, with 9 bases left between them. Germline lookup yields CDR1 SGHTA and CDR2 FQGNSA. The CDR3 region has the DNA TGTGCCAGCAGCTTAGCGCGAGGTAGCCAAGAGACCCAGTACTTC. It yields the protein CASSLARGSQETQYF.

This clone was counted only a few times. The chain is built from TRBV4-2 and TRBJ2-4, with 9 bases lining up with TRBD2. The CDR3 loop spans 17 amino acids. The ends lost 0 bases at V and 0 bases at J; junction bases unmatched: 3. The germline gives CDR1 LGHNA, CDR2 YNFKEQ. The CDR3 protein is CASSQETSGLAKNIQYF. The DNA for the CDR3 is TGTGCCAGCAGCCAAGAGACTAGCGGACTAGCCAAAAACATTCAGTACTTC.

The V gene is TRBV6-5, the J gene TRBJ1-3; TRBD1 matches 7 bases. The CDR3 runs 15 residues. Germline values: CDR1 MNHEY, CDR2 SVGAGI. Trimming cost V 6 bases and J 0 bases; bases outside gene matches: 5. The CDR3 region is CASREGTASGNTIYF. CDR3 DNA: TGTGCCAGCAGAGAGGGGACAGCCTCTGGAAACACCATATATTTT.

The chain couples TRBV5-5 to TRBJ2-2; no firm D call. V was trimmed by 0 bases and J by 1 base, leaving 7 bases between them. This CDR3 comprises 15 residues. Germline V lookup: CDR1 SGHKS, CDR2 YYEKEE (reference sequence). The CDR3 is CASSLGGGNTGELFF. CDR3 bases: TGTGCCAGCAGCTTGGGCGGTGGGAACACCGGGGAGCTGTTTTTT.

The chain joins TRBV6-6 to TRBJ2-2; TRBD1 agrees at 7 bases. After removal of 0 bases from V and 3 bases from J, the junction contained 4 bases not matched to a gene. CDR1 and CDR2 from the germline V gene are MNHNY and SVGAGI (reference sequence). The length of the CDR3 is 16 residues. The CDR3 is CASSYSSGGYTGELFF. The CDR3 nucleotides are TGTGCCAGCAGTTACTCTTCAGGGGGATACACCGGGGAGCTGTTTTTT.

This rearrangement joins TRBV6-1 to TRBJ2-2, with 7 bases fitting TRBD1. Germline assignment: CDR1 MNHNS and CDR2 SASEGT. The CDR3 consists of 15 residues. The J segment lost 7 bases and the V segment lost 1 base, leaving 6 bases of the junction unmatched. The CDR3 region is CASSEDRGVDGELFF. The CDR3 region has the DNA TGTGCCAGCAGTGAAGACAGGGGAGTTGACGGGGAGCTGTTTTTT.

CDR3 in DNA: TGTGCCAGCAGCTTCCTAGGGAGCGGGAGGGCCCGCAATGAGCAGTTCTTC. This encodes CASSFLGSGRARNEQFF. The chain has TRBV7-9 and TRBJ2-1, with 10 bases fitting TRBD2. V was pared by 3 bases and J by 6 bases, with 11 bases of the junction left unmatched. Germline CDR1 is SEHNR and CDR2 is FQNEAQ (reference sequence). This CDR3 is 17 amino acids long.

This clone was seen a few times. The chain recombines TRBV7-9 with TRBJ1-4; D gene ambiguous. Germline V lookup: CDR1 SEHNR, CDR2 FQNEAQ (reference sequence). V gave up 5 bases and J gave up 1 base, with 11 bases separating them. The length of the CDR3 is 15 residues. Written as DNA, the CDR3 is TGTGCCAGCAGCCCATTCTCGGGAACTAATGAAAAACTGTTTTTT. Translating it yields CASSPFSGTNEKLFF.

This clone was recorded only once. The J gene is TRBJ1-2, the V gene TRBV7-9; D call uncertain. This CDR3 comprises 15 residues. Per germline, CDR1 SEHNR and CDR2 FQNEAQ (reference sequence). V shed 10 bases and J shed 3 bases, with 21 bases lying between them. The chain's CDR3 is CAIQQAAPDYYGYTF. CDR3 DNA sequence: TGTGCCATCCAGCAGGCTGCCCCCGATTACTATGGCTACACCTTC. Looking up the rest from reference TRBV7-9 and TRBJ1-2 gives the full variable domain: DTGVSQNPRHKITKRGQNVTFRCDPISEHNRLYWYRQTLGQGPEFLTYFQNEAQLEKSRLLSDRFSAERPKGSFSTLEIQRTEQGDSAMYLCAIQQAAPDYYGYTFGSGTRLTVV.

The chain links TRBV28 to TRBJ1-2; no clear D gene. Trimming took off 6 bases at V and 7 bases at J, with 18 bases between the two ends. Per the germline V gene, CDR1 is MDHEN and CDR2 is SYDVKM. The CDR3 spans 14 residues. CDR3 loop: CASSPAPRAGGYTF. DNA for the CDR3: TGTGCCAGCAGCCCAGCCCCTCGGGCGGGTGGCTACACCTTC.

The rearrangement links TRBV7-9 to TRBJ2-2, with a possible D match to TRBD2 (6 bases). This CDR3 spans 13 amino acids. The V gene's germline CDR1 is SEHNR and CDR2 FQNEAQ (reference sequence). V lost 5 bases and J lost 6, with 10 bases in between. The CDR3 here is CASSERRAGELFF. The CDR3 region has the DNA TGTGCCAGCAGCGAACGGAGGGCCGGGGAGCTGTTTTTT.

The table lists this clone with a few counts. The J gene is TRBJ2-2, the V gene TRBV7-2; 8 bases map to TRBD1. This CDR3 has 16 residues. Germline values: CDR1 SGHTA, CDR2 FQGNSA. The junction had 3 bases not matched to a gene; V was cut back by 3 bases and J by 0 bases. CDR3: CASSLLDRANTGELFF. CDR3 sequence (DNA): TGTGCCAGCAGCTTGCTGGACAGGGCGAACACCGGGGAGCTGTTTTTT.

This sequence joins TRBV7-2 and TRBJ2-3; 12 bases map to TRBD2. This CDR3 is built from 18 residues. The junction had 5 bases not matched to a gene; V was cut back by 0 bases and J by 1 base. Germline V gene data show CDR1 as SGHTA and CDR2 as FQGNSA. Here the CDR3 reads CASSLATLAGGGTDTQYF. CDR3 coding DNA: TGTGCCAGCAGCTTAGCTACCCTAGCGGGGGGGGGCACAGATACGCAGTATTTT.

The chain uses TRBV5-4 and TRBJ2-1; a possible D gene is TRBD2 (5 bases). V was pared by 0 bases and J by 8 bases, with 18 bases between. Germline CDR1 SGHNT, CDR2 YYREEE (reference sequence). CDR3 length: 16 amino acids. This CDR3 reads CASSLGSASTGYEQFF. The CDR3, as DNA: TGTGCCAGCAGCTTGGGTTCGGCTAGCACTGGGTATGAGCAGTTCTTC.

This chain links TRBV11-2 with TRBJ2-7, with 9 positions matching TRBD1. The length of the CDR3 is 17 residues. CDR1 is SGHAT, CDR2 FQNNGV, per germline. Trimming removed 3 bases from V and 3 bases from J; junction bases left unmatched: 12. In DNA form, the CDR3 reads TGTGCCAGCAGCTTGGGATGGACAGGGGCCCTAAACTACGAGCAGTACTTC. Protein product: CASSLGWTGALNYEQYF.

The CDR3 loop is CASSPGQGAEQYF. The CDR3 nucleotides read TGCGCCAGCAGCCCCGGACAGGGGGCCGAGCAGTACTTC. The chain uses TRBV5-1 and TRBJ2-7, with 11 bases lining up with TRBD1. Germline V gene lookup returns CDR1 SGHRS and CDR2 YFSETQ. This CDR3 comprises 13 residues. The J segment lost 6 bases and the V segment lost 4 bases, leaving 3 bases of the junction unmatched. Drawing the rest from reference TRBV5-1 and TRBJ2-7, the complete variable domain is KAGVTQTPRYLIKTRGQQVTLSCSPISGHRSVSWYQQTPGQGLQFLFEYFSETQRNKGNFPGRFSGRQFSNSRSEMNVSTLELGDSALYLCASSPGQGAEQYFGPGTRLTVT.